This entry lists 27 T cell receptor beta chains sequenced from one sample in a study of CD8 T cells in ankylosing spondylitis. TCRdb re-analysed the 5' RACE reads in MiXCR, keeping a single row per CDR3 protein. The sample records 150,000 to 200,000 distinct CDR3 sequences, 15% to 20% being singletons. Input material: blood, either unsorted or a sorted T cell fraction (not recorded which). Receptors originate from a male donor under 35 with ankylosing spondylitis or in good health (not recorded which).

This clonotype was recorded many times. The chain recombines TRBV24-1 with TRBJ2-5, with D perhaps matching TRBD2 (6 bases). In germline, CDR1 is KGHDR, CDR2 SFDVKD. This CDR3 contains 14 residues. Trimming pared 7 bases from V and 4 bases from J, leaving 15 bases between. The CDR3 DNA follows: TGTGCCACCAGAGGTGGAGGGCCCAGAGAGACCCAGTACTTC. It translates to CATRGGGPRETQYF.

This clonotype was counted a few times. The V call is TRBV2, the J call TRBJ2-1, with D possibly TRBD1 on 6 matching bases. Trimming removed 6 bases from V and 5 bases from J, with 11 bases in between. The CDR3 consists of 13 residues. In germline, CDR1 is SNHLY, CDR2 FYNNEI. CDR3 amino acids: CASRRDRNNEQFF. The CDR3 nucleotides read TGTGCCAGCAGGCGAGACAGGAACAATGAGCAGTTCTTC.

This clonotype has a count of ten or more. This chain links TRBV5-1 with TRBJ2-2; no definite D call. The V gene lost 3 bases and the J gene lost 6 bases, with 6 bases spanning the gap. This CDR3 spans 12 amino acids. Germline loops: CDR1 SGHRS, CDR2 YFSETQ. CDR3 DNA: TGCGCCAGCAGCTACGACTCCGGGGAGCTGTTTTTT. Translated: CASSYDSGELFF.

This clonotype was counted many times. The V call is TRBV6-4, the J call TRBJ2-1, with unresolved D. From germline, CDR1 is MRHNA and CDR2 SNTAGT. This CDR3 region has 11 residues. V was clipped by 6 bases and J by 7 bases, with 7 bases between them. CDR3: CASSMGNEQFF. The CDR3 DNA follows: TGTGCCAGCAGCATGGGGAATGAGCAGTTCTTC.

This clonotype has at least ten counts. The chain's CDR3 is CASSLAGLNTEAFF. CDR3 DNA sequence: TGTGCCAGCAGCTTAGCAGGGTTGAACACTGAAGCTTTCTTT. J is TRBJ1-1 and V is TRBV11-2, with a tentative D call TRBD1 (5 bases). This CDR3 has 14 residues. Trimming took off 1 base at V and 0 bases at J, with 6 bases between the two ends. Germline V gene lookup returns CDR1 SGHAT and CDR2 FQNNGV.

Ten or more counts support this clonotype. This sequence joins TRBV2 and TRBJ2-7, with 10 bases matching TRBD1. Germline CDR1 SNHLY, CDR2 FYNNEI. This CDR3 has 17 amino acids. V shed 5 bases, J shed 3 bases, and the junction held 13 bases outside the gene matches. The CDR3 sequence: CASSSGTGDWLSYEQYF. CDR3 nucleotide sequence: TGTGCCAGCAGTAGCGGGACAGGGGACTGGCTTAGCTACGAGCAGTACTTC. The full variable domain, rest sourced from reference TRBV2 and TRBJ2-7, is EPEVTQTPSHQVTQMGQEVILRCVPISNHLYFYWYRQILGQKVEFLVSFYNNEISEKSEIFDDQFSVERPDGSNFTLKIRSTKLEDSAMYFCASSSGTGDWLSYEQYFGPGTRLTVT.

This clonotype was observed a few times. The V call is TRBV5-1, the J call TRBJ2-2; 15 bases are shared with TRBD2. This CDR3 has 22 residues. J gave up 1 base and V 4 bases, and 17 bases lay outside the gene matches. CDR1 is SGHRS and CDR2 is YFSETQ in the germline V gene. The CDR3 sequence: CASSAYQSTGTSGRWNTGELFF. In DNA form, the CDR3 reads TGCGCCAGCAGCGCGTATCAATCAACCGGGACTAGCGGGAGGTGGAACACCGGGGAGCTGTTTTTT.

This clonotype occurred many times. The V call is TRBV3-1, the J call TRBJ2-1, with no clear D. V was trimmed by 0 bases and J by 3 bases, leaving 3 bases between them. CDR1 is LGHDT and CDR2 is YNNKEL in the germline V gene (reference sequence). The CDR3 runs 13 residues. CDR3 nucleotides: TGTGCCAGCAGCCAAGACCGCTACAATGAGCAGTTCTTC. Translation gives CASSQDRYNEQFF.

This clonotype was picked up many times. Written as DNA, the CDR3 is TGTGCCAGCAGCCCGACTATCGGGACTAGCGGGGGTGAGCAGTTCTTC. This codes for CASSPTIGTSGGEQFF. The genes are TRBV3-1 and TRBJ2-1; TRBD2 matches 14 bases. V trimming: 4 bases; J trimming: 9 bases; junction bases outside the gene matches: 8. CDR1 is LGHDT, CDR2 YNNKEL, per germline (reference sequence). The CDR3 is 16 amino acids.

This clonotype came up many times. V usage is TRBV6-5 and J usage is TRBJ2-5; D not certain. Germline CDR1 and CDR2: MNHEY and SVGAGI. This CDR3 spans 12 amino acids. Trimming cost V 6 bases and J 5 bases, with 10 bases left between them. CDR3 DNA sequence: TGTGCCAGCAGCACGACCAGGGAGACCCAGTACTTC. Protein product: CASSTTRETQYF.

In this sample, this clonotype turned up many times. V usage is TRBV28 and J usage is TRBJ1-5; D might be TRBD1 (6 bases). Germline V CDR1 and CDR2: MDHEN, SYDVKM. The CDR3 is 14 residues long. V gave up 3 bases and J gave up 4 bases, with 10 bases separating them. The CDR3 DNA reads as TGTGCCAGCAGTTTGACCCAGGGGAATCAGCCCCAGCATTTT. This codes for CASSLTQGNQPQHF.

The sample holds many counts of this clonotype. The rearrangement uses TRBV27 and TRBJ1-1, with D uncertain. Germline V gene lookup returns CDR1 MNHEY and CDR2 SMNVEV (reference sequence). The CDR3 consists of 16 residues. The V and J ends lost 3 bases and 4 bases respectively, with 18 bases between them. The CDR3 loop reads CASSFSEGLATTEAFF. The DNA of the CDR3 is TGTGCCAGCAGTTTTAGCGAGGGCCTGGCGACCACTGAAGCTTTCTTT.

Only a few counts were recorded for this clonotype. V gene TRBV20-1 combines with J gene TRBJ2-3, with a weak D call TRBD2 (5 bases). The CDR3 is 15 residues long. V was cut by 0 bases and J by 5 bases, with 15 bases left in between. The V gene's germline CDR1 is DFQATT and CDR2 SNEGSKA (reference sequence). This CDR3 is CSARDFSGSGDTQYF. The CDR3 DNA reads as TGCAGTGCTAGAGATTTTAGTGGGAGCGGAGATACGCAGTATTTT.

This clonotype has a count of ten or more. This chain joins TRBV3-1 and TRBJ2-1; D is unresolved. The CDR3 spans 12 residues. CDR1 and CDR2 (germline): LGHDT, YNNKEL (reference sequence). V lost 1 base and J 7 bases, leaving 5 bases between the germline ends. CDR3 bases: TGTGCCAGCAGCCAAGGGCCGAATGAGCAGTTCTTC. Protein product: CASSQGPNEQFF.

This clonotype was detected many times. The rearrangement joins TRBV28 to TRBJ2-3; TRBD1 matches at 9 bases. The CDR3 has 14 amino acids. From germline, CDR1 is MDHEN and CDR2 SYDVKM. With 4 bases clipped from V and 4 bases from J, the junction kept 3 bases outside the gene matches. The CDR3 spells CASSSGQGSDTQYF. CDR3 coding DNA: TGTGCCAGCAGTTCGGGACAGGGATCAGATACGCAGTATTTT.

This clonotype was observed at least ten times. V gene TRBV12-5 combines with J gene TRBJ2-5; possible D gene TRBD2, 6 bases. The CDR3 extends over 12 amino acids. Trimming removed 7 bases from V and 7 bases from J, with 13 bases in between. Germline-derived CDR1 and CDR2 are LGHNT and FRNRAP. Written as DNA, the CDR3 is TGTGCTAGTGTCCCCCCCGGGGGGACCCAGTACTTC. It specifies CASVPPGGTQYF.

The chain joins TRBV5-5 to TRBJ1-1, with D possibly TRBD1 on 5 matching bases. This CDR3 spans 15 amino acids. Trimming took off 4 bases at V and 0 bases at J, with 13 bases between the two ends. Germline lookup yields CDR1 SGHKS and CDR2 YYEKEE (reference sequence). CDR3 in amino acids: CASSRGGTVNTEAFF. The CDR3 DNA reads TGTGCCAGCAGCCGGGGGGGGACGGTGAACACTGAAGCTTTCTTT.

The sample holds many counts of this clonotype. The V gene is TRBV20-1, the J gene TRBJ2-2, with D possibly TRBD1 on 6 matching bases. The CDR3 is made up of 16 amino acids. Germline CDR1 DFQATT, CDR2 SNEGSKA (reference sequence). Trimming cost V 0 bases and J 3 bases, with 14 bases left between them. The CDR3 protein is CSARDGGSKHTGELFF. CDR3 DNA: TGCAGTGCTAGAGATGGGGGCAGTAAGCACACCGGGGAGCTGTTTTTT.

At least ten counts were recorded for this clonotype. This chain links TRBV15 with TRBJ2-1; D call uncertain. Germline V gives CDR1 LNHNV, CDR2 YYDKDF (reference sequence). V lost 8 bases and J 5 bases, leaving 13 bases between the germline ends. This CDR3 spans 13 amino acids. For the CDR3, the DNA is TGTGCCACCGGCGTGGTTGTTAACAATGAGCAGTTCTTC. Amino acid sequence: CATGVVVNNEQFF.

This clonotype was counted at least ten times. This chain connects TRBV4-2 to TRBJ2-7; D perhaps matches TRBD2 (5 bases). V was trimmed by 0 bases and J by 0 bases, leaving 18 bases between them. The germline gives CDR1 LGHNA, CDR2 YNFKEQ. This CDR3 has 18 amino acids. The CDR3 DNA is TGTGCCAGCAGCCAAGATGGGAGCGGCACGCTTAGCTCCTACGAGCAGTACTTC. Translated: CASSQDGSGTLSSYEQYF.

This clonotype has a count of ten or more. The rearrangement links TRBV28 to TRBJ2-7; 11 positions agree with TRBD2. Germline V gene lookup returns CDR1 MDHEN and CDR2 SYDVKM. The CDR3 has 17 residues. Unmatched junction bases numbered 14, after V lost 6 bases and J lost 4 bases. CDR3 region: CASSLRTLAGEGYEQYF. CDR3 bases: TGTGCCAGCAGCCTCCGGACACTAGCGGGAGAGGGGTACGAGCAGTACTTC.

Only a few counts were recorded for this clonotype. V is TRBV9 and J is TRBJ1-2; D not certain. Germline V gene data show CDR1 as SGDLS and CDR2 as YYNGEE. V lost 0 bases to trimming and J lost 0 bases, with 9 bases between them. The CDR3 sequence is 15 residues long. The CDR3 DNA follows: TGTGCCAGCAGCGTAGCTGTTCCGTCTAACTATGGCTACACCTTC. Its translation: CASSVAVPSNYGYTF.

This clonotype was detected once. The J gene is TRBJ1-3, the V gene TRBV6-1; unclear D gene. The CDR3 is 13 amino acids. With 7 bases removed from V and 8 bases from J, the gap between germline ends came to 15 bases. Germline CDR1 is MNHNS and CDR2 is SASEGT. The CDR3 is CASMVGFGDTIYF. CDR3 DNA sequence: TGTGCCAGCATGGTGGGGTTCGGAGACACCATATATTTT.

This clonotype was found many times. In nucleotides, the CDR3 is TGCGCCAGCAGCTTGGGCGCCGGTGCGGGTCTCTACAATGAGCAGTTCTTC. Translating it yields CASSLGAGAGLYNEQFF. The chain joins TRBV5-1 to TRBJ2-1, with D possibly matching TRBD2 (5 bases). CDR1 is SGHRS, CDR2 YFSETQ, per germline. Trimming removed 0 bases from V and 3 bases from J, with 16 bases in between. This CDR3 is built from 17 residues.

This clonotype showed up many times. V is TRBV24-1 and J is TRBJ1-2; D is ambiguous. V shed 4 bases and J shed 7 bases, with 21 bases lying between them. This CDR3 has 16 residues. Per the germline V gene, CDR1 is KGHDR and CDR2 is SFDVKD. Here the CDR3 DNA reads TGTGCCACCAGTGAAGGACGTCGGAGGTCTATTGGTGGCTACACCTTC. Translation: CATSEGRRRSIGGYTF.

This clonotype occurred many times. This rearrangement joins TRBV6-2 or TRBV6-3 to TRBJ2-7; possibly TRBD1 for D (6 bases). There are 14 residues in the CDR3. The germline gives CDR1 MNHEY, CDR2 SVGEGT. Trimming took 5 bases from V and 3 from J, leaving 14 bases between them. The CDR3 DNA reads as TGTGCCAGCAGTACACAGGGTAGGATCTACGAGCAGTACGTC. As protein: CASSTQGRIYEQYV.

This clonotype was counted many times. V is TRBV28 and J is TRBJ2-6; TRBD1 matches at 9 bases. The V and J ends lost 5 bases and 0 bases, in that order; junction bases with no gene match: 2. CDR1 and CDR2 (germline): MDHEN, SYDVKM. This CDR3 region has 16 residues. The CDR3: CASSGTGNSGANVLTF. DNA for the CDR3: TGTGCCAGCAGTGGGACAGGGAACTCTGGGGCCAACGTCCTGACTTTC.